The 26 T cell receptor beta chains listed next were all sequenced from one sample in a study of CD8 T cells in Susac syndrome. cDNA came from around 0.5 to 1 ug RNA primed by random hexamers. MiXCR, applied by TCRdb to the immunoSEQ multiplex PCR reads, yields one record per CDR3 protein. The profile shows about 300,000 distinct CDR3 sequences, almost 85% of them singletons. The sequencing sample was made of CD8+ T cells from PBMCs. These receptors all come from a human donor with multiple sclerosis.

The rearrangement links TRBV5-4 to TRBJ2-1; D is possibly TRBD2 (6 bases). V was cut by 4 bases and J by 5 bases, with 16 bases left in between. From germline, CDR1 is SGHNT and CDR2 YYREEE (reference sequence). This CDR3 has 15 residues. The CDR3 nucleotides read TGTGCCAGCAGCCCTATTCCGGGAGCCAACAATGAGCAGTTCTTC. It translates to CASSPIPGANNEQFF.

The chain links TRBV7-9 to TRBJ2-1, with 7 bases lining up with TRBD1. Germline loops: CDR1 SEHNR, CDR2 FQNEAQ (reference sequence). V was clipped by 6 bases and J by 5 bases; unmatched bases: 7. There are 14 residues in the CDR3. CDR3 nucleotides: TGTGCCAGCAGGGAAGGGGGCACTGACAATGAGCAGTTCTTC. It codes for CASREGGTDNEQFF.

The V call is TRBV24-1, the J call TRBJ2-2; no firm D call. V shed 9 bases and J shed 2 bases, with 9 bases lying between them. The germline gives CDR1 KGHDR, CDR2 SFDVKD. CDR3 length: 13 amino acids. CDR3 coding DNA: TGTGCCACCCGCGAGGATAACACCGGGGAGCTGTTTTTT. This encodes CATREDNTGELFF.

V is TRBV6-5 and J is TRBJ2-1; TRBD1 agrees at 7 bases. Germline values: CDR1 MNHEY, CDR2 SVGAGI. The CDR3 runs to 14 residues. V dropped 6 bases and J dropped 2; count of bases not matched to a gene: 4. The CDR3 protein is CASRDDRAYNEQFF. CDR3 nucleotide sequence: TGTGCCAGCAGGGATGACAGGGCCTACAATGAGCAGTTCTTC.

CDR3 in amino acids: CASSFPNPAWNTEAFF. Written as DNA, the CDR3 is TGTGCCAGCAGCTTTCCCAACCCAGCTTGGAACACTGAAGCTTTCTTT. The chain employs TRBV7-9 and TRBJ1-1; D gene ambiguous. Germline CDR1 and CDR2: SEHNR and FQNEAQ (reference sequence). Trimming took 3 bases from V and 1 from J, leaving 15 bases between them. The CDR3 has 16 amino acids.

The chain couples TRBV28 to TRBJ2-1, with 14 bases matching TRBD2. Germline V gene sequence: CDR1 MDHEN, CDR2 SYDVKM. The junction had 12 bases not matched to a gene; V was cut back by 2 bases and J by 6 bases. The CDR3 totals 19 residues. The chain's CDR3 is CASSLRVGTSGSWGNEQFF. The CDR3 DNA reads TGTGCCAGCAGTTTAAGGGTGGGGACTAGCGGGAGTTGGGGCAATGAGCAGTTCTTC. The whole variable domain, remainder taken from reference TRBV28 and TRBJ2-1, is DVKVTQSSRYLVKRTGEKVFLECVQDMDHENMFWYRQDPGLGLRLIYFSYDVKMKEKGDIPEGYSVSREKKERFSLILESASTNQTSMYLCASSLRVGTSGSWGNEQFFGPGTRLTVL.

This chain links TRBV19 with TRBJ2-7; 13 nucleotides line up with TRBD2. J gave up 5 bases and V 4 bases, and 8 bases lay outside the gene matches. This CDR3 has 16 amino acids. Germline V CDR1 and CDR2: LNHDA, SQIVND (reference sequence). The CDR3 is CASSNGLAGALDEQYF. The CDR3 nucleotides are TGTGCCAGTAGTAACGGACTAGCGGGAGCGCTTGACGAGCAGTACTTC.

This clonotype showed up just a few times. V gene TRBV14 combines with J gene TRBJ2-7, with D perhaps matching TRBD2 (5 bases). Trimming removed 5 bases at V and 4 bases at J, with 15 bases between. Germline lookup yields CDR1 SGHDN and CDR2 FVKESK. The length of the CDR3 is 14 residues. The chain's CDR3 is CASSFGPSGYEQYF. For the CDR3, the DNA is TGTGCCAGCAGCTTCGGACCCTCGGGGTACGAGCAGTACTTC.

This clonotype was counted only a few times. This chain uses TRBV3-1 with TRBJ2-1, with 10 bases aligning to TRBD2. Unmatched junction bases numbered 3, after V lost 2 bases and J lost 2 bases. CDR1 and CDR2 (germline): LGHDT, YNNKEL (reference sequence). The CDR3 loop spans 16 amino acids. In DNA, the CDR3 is TGTGCCAGCAGCCAACGGACTAGCGGACCCTACAATGAGCAGTTCTTC. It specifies CASSQRTSGPYNEQFF.

The CDR3 bases are TGTGCCAGCAGTTTACGGGGCTTCACCTACGAGCAGTACTTC. The encoded protein is CASSLRGFTYEQYF. The chain recombines TRBV28 with TRBJ2-7; the D call may be TRBD1 or TRBD2 (5 bases each). V shed 2 bases and J shed 2 bases, with 10 bases lying between them. Germline CDR1 reads MDHEN; CDR2 reads SYDVKM. There are 14 residues in the CDR3.

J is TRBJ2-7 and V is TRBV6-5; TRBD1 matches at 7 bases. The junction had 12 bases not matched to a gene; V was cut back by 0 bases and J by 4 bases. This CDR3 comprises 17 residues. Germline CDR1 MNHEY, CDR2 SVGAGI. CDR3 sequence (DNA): TGTGCCAGCAGTTACTCACCGACCGGGACAGTCAAGTACGAGCAGTACTTC. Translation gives CASSYSPTGTVKYEQYF.

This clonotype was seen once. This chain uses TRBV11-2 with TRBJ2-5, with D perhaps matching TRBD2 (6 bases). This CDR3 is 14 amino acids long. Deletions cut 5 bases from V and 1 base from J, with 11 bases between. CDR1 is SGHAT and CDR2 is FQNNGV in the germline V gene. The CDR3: CASSPGTFQETQYF. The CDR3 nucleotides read TGTGCCAGCAGCCCCGGGACTTTCCAAGAGACCCAGTACTTC.

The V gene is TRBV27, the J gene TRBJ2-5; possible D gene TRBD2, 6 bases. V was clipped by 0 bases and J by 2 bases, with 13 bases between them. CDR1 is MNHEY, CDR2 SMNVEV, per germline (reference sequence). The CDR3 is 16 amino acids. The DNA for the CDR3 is TGTGCCAGCAGTTTATCGTTCGTAGGGAGGCAAGAGACCCAGTACTTC. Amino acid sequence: CASSLSFVGRQETQYF.

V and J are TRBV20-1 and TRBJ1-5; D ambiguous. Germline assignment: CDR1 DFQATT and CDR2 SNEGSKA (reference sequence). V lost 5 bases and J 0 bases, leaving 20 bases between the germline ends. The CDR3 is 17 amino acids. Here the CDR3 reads CSAPLLSTGYSNQPQHF. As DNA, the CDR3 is TGCAGTGCTCCACTCCTGTCGACGGGTTATAGCAATCAGCCCCAGCATTTT.

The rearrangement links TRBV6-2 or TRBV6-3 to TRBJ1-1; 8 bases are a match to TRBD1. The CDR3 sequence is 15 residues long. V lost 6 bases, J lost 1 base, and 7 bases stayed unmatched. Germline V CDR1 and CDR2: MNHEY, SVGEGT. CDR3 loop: CASSLGRGPNTEAFF. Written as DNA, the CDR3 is TGTGCCAGCAGCCTGGGCAGGGGGCCGAACACTGAAGCTTTCTTT.

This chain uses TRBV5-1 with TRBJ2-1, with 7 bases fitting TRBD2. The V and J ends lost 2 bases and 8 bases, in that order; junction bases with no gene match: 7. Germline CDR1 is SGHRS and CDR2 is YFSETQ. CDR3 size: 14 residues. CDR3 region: CASSFWRERYEQFF. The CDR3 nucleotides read TGCGCCAGCAGCTTTTGGCGGGAGCGGTATGAGCAGTTCTTC. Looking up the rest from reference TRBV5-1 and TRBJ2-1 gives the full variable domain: KAGVTQTPRYLIKTRGQQVTLSCSPISGHRSVSWYQQTPGQGLQFLFEYFSETQRNKGNFPGRFSGRQFSNSRSEMNVSTLELGDSALYLCASSFWRERYEQFFGPGTRLTVL.

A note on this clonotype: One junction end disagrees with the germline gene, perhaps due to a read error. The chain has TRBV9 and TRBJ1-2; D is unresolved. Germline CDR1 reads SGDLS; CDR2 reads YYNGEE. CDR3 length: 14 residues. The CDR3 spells CASNVAGLAGGYTF. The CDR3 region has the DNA TGTGCCAGCAACGTAGCAGGTTTGGCGGGTGGCTACACTTTC.

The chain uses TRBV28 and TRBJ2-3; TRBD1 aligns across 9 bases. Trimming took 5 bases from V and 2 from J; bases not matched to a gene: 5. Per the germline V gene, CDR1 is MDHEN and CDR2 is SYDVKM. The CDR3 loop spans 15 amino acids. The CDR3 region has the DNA TGTGCCAGCAGTCTGGACAGGGGATCCACAGATACGCAGTATTTT. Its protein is CASSLDRGSTDTQYF.

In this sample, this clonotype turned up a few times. This CDR3 reads CASSFRQGLTGSPPYEQYF. The DNA for the CDR3 is TGTGCCAGCAGCTTCCGACAGGGATTGACCGGGAGCCCCCCCTACGAGCAGTACTTC. This rearrangement joins TRBV7-9 to TRBJ2-7; D may be TRBD1 (7 bases). The V end was cut by 3 bases, the J end by 2 bases, with 26 bases between. The CDR3 loop spans 19 amino acids. In germline, CDR1 is SEHNR, CDR2 FQNEAQ (reference sequence).

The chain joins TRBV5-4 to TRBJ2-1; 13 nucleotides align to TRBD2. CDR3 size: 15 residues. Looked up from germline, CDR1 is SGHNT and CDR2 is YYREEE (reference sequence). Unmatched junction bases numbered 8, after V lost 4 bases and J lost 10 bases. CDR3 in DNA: TGTGCCAGCAGCGAAGGACTAGCGGGAGCTTGGGAGCAGTTCTTC. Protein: CASSEGLAGAWEQFF. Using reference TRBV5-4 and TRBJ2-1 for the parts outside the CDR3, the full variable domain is ETGVTQSPTHLIKTRGQQVTLRCSSQSGHNTVSWYQQALGQGPQFIFQYYREEENGRGNFPPRFSGLQFPNYSSELNVNALELDDSALYLCASSEGLAGAWEQFFGPGTRLTVL.

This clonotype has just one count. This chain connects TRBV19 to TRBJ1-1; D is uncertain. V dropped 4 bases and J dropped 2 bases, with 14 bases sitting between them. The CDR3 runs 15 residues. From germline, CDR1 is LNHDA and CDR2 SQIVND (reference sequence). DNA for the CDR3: TGTGCCAGTAGTACCCTAGAGAATGTTAACACTGAAGCTTTCTTT. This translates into CASSTLENVNTEAFF.

The CDR3 sequence: CASSLTALQSSYNEQFF. Here the CDR3 DNA reads TGCGCCAGCAGCTTGACGGCTTTACAAAGCTCCTACAATGAGCAGTTCTTC. V is TRBV5-1 and J is TRBJ2-1; no clear D. The V end was cut by 1 base, the J end by 0 bases, with 14 bases between. CDR1 is SGHRS and CDR2 is YFSETQ in the germline V gene. The length of the CDR3 is 17 residues.

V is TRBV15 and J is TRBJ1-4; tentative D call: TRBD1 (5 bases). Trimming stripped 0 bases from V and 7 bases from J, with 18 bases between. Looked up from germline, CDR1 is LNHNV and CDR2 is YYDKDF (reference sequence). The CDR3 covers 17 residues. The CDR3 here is CATSRDGSTEGAEKLFF. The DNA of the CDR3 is TGTGCCACCAGCAGAGATGGGTCGACAGAGGGTGCTGAAAAACTGTTTTTT.

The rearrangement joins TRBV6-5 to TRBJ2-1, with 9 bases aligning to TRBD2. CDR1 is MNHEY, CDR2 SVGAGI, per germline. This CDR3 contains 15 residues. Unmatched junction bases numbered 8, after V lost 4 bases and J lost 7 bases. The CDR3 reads CASSSSSGSRNEQFF. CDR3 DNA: TGTGCCAGCAGTTCGAGTAGCGGGAGTAGGAATGAGCAGTTCTTC.

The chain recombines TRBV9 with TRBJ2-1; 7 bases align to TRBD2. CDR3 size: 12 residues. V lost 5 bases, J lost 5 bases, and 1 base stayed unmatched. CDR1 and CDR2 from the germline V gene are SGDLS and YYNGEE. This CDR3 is CASRGLDNEQFF. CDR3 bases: TGTGCCAGCAGAGGACTAGACAATGAGCAGTTCTTC.

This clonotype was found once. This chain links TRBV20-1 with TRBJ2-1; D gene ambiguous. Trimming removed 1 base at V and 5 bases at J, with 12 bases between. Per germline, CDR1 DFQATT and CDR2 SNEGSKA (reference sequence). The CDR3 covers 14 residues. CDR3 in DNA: TGCAGTGCTAGAGGGTTATTATTTCACAATGAGCAGTTCTTC. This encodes CSARGLLFHNEQFF.